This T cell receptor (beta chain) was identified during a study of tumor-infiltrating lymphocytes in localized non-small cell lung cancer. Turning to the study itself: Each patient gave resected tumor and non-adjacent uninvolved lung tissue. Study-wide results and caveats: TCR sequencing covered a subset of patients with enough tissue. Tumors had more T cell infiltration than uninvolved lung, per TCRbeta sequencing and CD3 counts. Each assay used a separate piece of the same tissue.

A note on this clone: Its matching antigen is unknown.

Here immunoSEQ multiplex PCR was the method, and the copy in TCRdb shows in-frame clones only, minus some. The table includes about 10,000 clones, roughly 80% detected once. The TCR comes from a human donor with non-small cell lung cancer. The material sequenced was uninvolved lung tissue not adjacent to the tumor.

CDR3 nucleotide sequence: TGTGCCATCAGTGATTCAGGGACCGGGGCCAACGTCCTGACTTTC. This encodes CAISDSGTGANVLTF. The chain has TRBV10-3 and TRBJ2-6; D may correspond to TRBD1 or TRBD2 (5 bases each). Germline-derived CDR1 and CDR2 are ENHRY and SYGVKD. V shed 3 bases and J shed 4 bases, with 10 bases lying between them. The CDR3 consists of 15 residues.